One sample yielded the 24 T cell receptor beta chains listed below, sequenced in a study of T cells in women clearing cervical HPV infection. Profiled with immunoSEQ multiplex PCR; TCRdb holds only in-frame clones, not every one. This sample's table reports 25,000 to 35,000 clones. The sequenced material came from blood buffy coat. The receptors were sampled from a woman aged 18-70 years with a cervical HPV16 infection that either progressed to CIN3+ or cleared (not recorded which).

Concerning this clone: The read terminates 3 residues before the CDR3 end, so the remaining end is supplied by the germline J gene. This sequence joins TRBV6-2 or TRBV6-3 and TRBJ2-5; no definite D call. The CDR3 totals 14 residues. With 3 bases removed from V and 3 bases from J, the gap between germline ends came to 11 bases. Germline CDR1 reads MNHEY; CDR2 reads SVGEGT. The CDR3 DNA, read in part, is TGTGCCAGCAGTTATCACGGAGCGAAAGAGACC. This encodes CASSYHGAKET. The full CDR3 is CASSYHGAKETQYF.

As regards this clone: The CDR3 is cut off 3 residues early in the read; its end comes from the germline J gene. This chain joins TRBV7-9 and TRBJ1-5, with D maybe TRBD1 (6 bases). Germline V CDR1 and CDR2: SEHNR, FQNEAQ (reference sequence). The V end was cut by 5 bases, the J end by 2 bases, with 13 bases between. The CDR3 covers 15 residues. CDR3 region: CASSQEGGGNQPQHF. The DNA read from the CDR3 is TGTGCCAGCAGCCAGGAAGGGGGGGGCAATCAGCCC.

Points on this clone: The read gets to within 3 residues of the CDR3 end, and the germline J gene fills in the rest. V gene TRBV19 combines with J gene TRBJ2-7, with 9 bases aligning to TRBD2. The CDR3 extends over 16 amino acids. The ends lost 5 bases at V and 2 bases at J; junction bases unmatched: 10. Looked up from germline, CDR1 is LNHDA and CDR2 is SQIVND (reference sequence). The sequenced CDR3 bases are TGTGCCAGTAGTCCCCTAGGACTAGCGACGACCTACGAG. Its protein is CASSPLGLATTYE. The full-length CDR3 reads as CASSPLGLATTYEQYF.

A note on this clone: The DNA ends 3 residues before the CDR3 does, and the rest of the CDR3 is filled in from the germline J gene. This rearrangement joins TRBV6-2 or TRBV6-3 to TRBJ2-1; 10 bases agree with TRBD1. CDR1 and CDR2 from the germline V gene are MNHEY and SVGEGT. The CDR3 contains 15 residues. Trimming at V came to 11 bases and at J to 6 bases, leaving 13 bases not matched to a gene. The DNA read from the CDR3 is TGTGCCTCAGAGGGAGGGACAGGGGAATCCAATGAG. This translates into CASEGGTGESNE. The entire CDR3 reads CASEGGTGESNEQFF.

To note about this clone: The read comes to an end 3 residues before the CDR3 does, leaving the germline J gene to fill in the end. This sequence joins TRBV5-1 and TRBJ2-2; D possibly corresponds to TRBD1 (6 bases). The CDR3 has 17 amino acids. Germline lookup yields CDR1 SGHRS and CDR2 YFSETQ. Trimming cost V 4 bases and J 3 bases, with 19 bases left between them. CDR3 bases read: TGCGCCAGCAGCAGGACGACAGGTGGACGTCACACCGGGGAG. This sequence encodes CASSRTTGGRHTGE. The whole CDR3 protein is CASSRTTGGRHTGELFF.

In the case of this clone: The CDR3 extends 3 residues past the end of the read, so its final part is completed from the germline J gene. V gene TRBV7-9 combines with J gene TRBJ1-2; D is ambiguous. CDR1 and CDR2 from the germline V gene are SEHNR and FQNEAQ (reference sequence). The CDR3 totals 12 residues. Trimming pared 5 bases from V and 4 bases from J, leaving 8 bases between. CDR3 sequence: CASSLQRYGYTF. The sequenced CDR3 bases are TGTGCCAGCAGCCTCCAGCGCTATGGC.

Details on this clone: The read ends 3 residues before the CDR3 terminus; that terminus is restored from the germline J gene. V and J are TRBV5-3 and TRBJ1-2; D may be TRBD1 (6 bases). TRBV5-3 is placed among ORFs of uncertain function. This CDR3 is built from 12 residues. The V end was cut by 10 bases, the J end by 7 bases, with 17 bases between. CDR3 DNA (partial): TGTGCCCGCGTTGGACAGACGTCTGGC. This sequence encodes CARVGQTSG. The full CDR3 protein reads CARVGQTSGYTF.

Concerning this clone itself: The read halts 3 residues ahead of the CDR3 end, with the missing end drawn from the germline J gene. The V and J genes are TRBV30 and TRBJ2-5, with 7 bases lining up with TRBD1. CDR3 size: 13 residues. CDR1 is GTSNPN and CDR2 is SVGIG in the germline V gene (reference sequence). Trimming removed 1 base from V and 3 bases from J; junction bases left unmatched: 2. Incomplete CDR3 DNA: TGTGCCTGGAGTGCGGACAGGAAAGAGACC. Protein: CAWSADRKET. The entire CDR3 is CAWSADRKETQYF.

A remark on this clone: Read coverage stops 3 residues before the CDR3 terminus; the germline J gene supplies the remainder. The chain links TRBV7-9 to TRBJ1-1; weak D call: TRBD1 (5 bases). CDR3 length: 14 amino acids. Germline-derived CDR1 and CDR2 are SEHNR and FQNEAQ (reference sequence). The V and J ends lost 3 bases and 1 base respectively, with 9 bases between them. The CDR3 spells CASSFHQGNTEAFF. Partial CDR3 DNA: TGTGCCAGCAGCTTTCACCAGGGGAACACTGAA.

The CDR3: CASSTWLRTASTGYTF. The part of the CDR3 DNA that was read is TGTGCCAGCAGTACTTGGCTCCGGACAGCTTCTACGGGC. This chain joins TRBV6-2 or TRBV6-3 and TRBJ1-2; the D gene is possibly TRBD1 (6 bases). The CDR3 end falls 3 residues outside the read, so it is completed with the germline J gene. The CDR3 totals 16 residues. The germline V gene encodes CDR1 MNHEY and CDR2 SVGEGT.

A word on this clone: The read finishes 3 residues shy of the CDR3 end, and the germline J gene is used to complete it. The rearrangement links TRBV20-1 to TRBJ1-6, with D perhaps TRBD1 (6 bases). This CDR3 has 16 amino acids. The V gene's germline CDR1 is DFQATT and CDR2 SNEGSKA (reference sequence). Trimming stripped 2 bases from V and 7 bases from J, with 18 bases between. The chain's CDR3 is CSARPSQGTQNSPLHF. The sequenced part of the CDR3 DNA is TGCAGTGCTAGACCATCACAGGGAACCCAGAATTCACCC.

Notes on this clone: The read finishes 3 residues shy of the CDR3 end, and the germline J gene is used to complete it. The chain joins TRBV2 to TRBJ2-4, with a tentative D call TRBD2 (6 bases). Germline values: CDR1 SNHLY, CDR2 FYNNEI. Trimming took 2 bases from V and 3 from J, leaving 14 bases between them. CDR3 length: 16 amino acids. CDR3 DNA (partial): TGTGCCAGCAGTGAATTGGGGGGAACACTCAAAAACATT. Amino acid sequence: CASSELGGTLKNI. The full CDR3 is CASSELGGTLKNIQYF.

Points on this clone: The read is 3 residues too short to cover the CDR3 end, so that end is filled in from the germline J gene. The chain carries TRBV5-1 and TRBJ1-4; the match to TRBD1 covers 11 bases. This CDR3 region has 13 residues. CDR1 is SGHRS, CDR2 YFSETQ, per germline. V lost 7 bases, J lost 8 bases, and 4 bases stayed unmatched. CDR3 loop: CASGDRGFEKLFF. Partial CDR3 DNA: TGCGCCAGCGGGGACAGGGGGTTCGAAAAA.

Regarding this clone: The missing CDR3 end, 3 residues past where the read stops, is filled in from the germline J gene. The rearrangement uses TRBV7-7 and TRBJ2-5; 7 bases align to TRBD1. CDR1 and CDR2 (germline): SSHAT, FNYEAQ (reference sequence). This CDR3 has 15 amino acids. V trimming: 5 bases; J trimming: 2 bases; junction bases outside the gene matches: 8. The CDR3 sequence is CASSTRQGPQETQYF. The DNA read from the CDR3 is TGTGCCAGCAGCACCCGACAGGGACCTCAAGAGACC.

Of note for this clone: Sequencing ends 3 residues short of the CDR3 end; the germline J gene provides the rest. This chain links TRBV2 with TRBJ2-1; 7 nucleotides agree with TRBD1. The trim removed 1 base at V and 6 bases at J, leaving 3 bases unmatched. The CDR3 spans 14 residues. Germline CDR1 is SNHLY and CDR2 is FYNNEI. CDR3 DNA (partial): TGTGCCAGCAGTGAAGGACAGGGCCCCAATGAG. Translation: CASSEGQGPNE. The CDR3 in full is CASSEGQGPNEQFF.

With respect to this clone: The read gets to within 3 residues of the CDR3 end, and the germline J gene fills in the rest. V usage is TRBV7-3 and J usage is TRBJ2-2; the D gene is possibly TRBD2 (6 bases). The germline V and J ends were trimmed by 5 bases and 7 bases, with 20 bases remaining between them. From germline, CDR1 is SGHTA and CDR2 FQGTGA. The CDR3 runs 16 residues. This CDR3 reads CASSPGTPIGVGELFF. The covered CDR3 bases are TGTGCCAGCAGCCCCGGGACTCCAATAGGGGTCGGGGAG. Together with reference TRBV7-3 and TRBJ2-2, the CDR3 gives the full variable domain: GAGVSQTPSNKVTEKGKYVELRCDPISGHTALYWYRQSLGQGPEFLIYFQGTGAADDSGLPNDRFFAVRPEGSVSTLKIQRTERGDSAVYLCASSPGTPIGVGELFFGEGSRLTVL.

With respect to this clone: The read ends 3 residues early relative to the CDR3; the germline J gene fills the gap. The chain recombines TRBV30 with TRBJ1-3; no reliable D call. This CDR3 has 14 amino acids. Trimming took 2 bases from V and 0 from J, leaving 8 bases between them. The germline gives CDR1 GTSNPN, CDR2 SVGIG (reference sequence). The sequenced CDR3 bases are TGTGCCTGGAGTACAGTCATCTCTGGAAACACC. This gives the protein CAWSTVISGNT. Given in full, the CDR3 is CAWSTVISGNTIYF.

As concerns this clone: The read halts 3 residues ahead of the CDR3 end, with the missing end drawn from the germline J gene. This chain links TRBV12-3 or TRBV12-4 with TRBJ2-7; 11 positions agree with TRBD2. V was pared by 6 bases and J by 0 bases, with 4 bases of the junction left unmatched. The CDR3 loop spans 15 amino acids. CDR3 loop: CASRETSGASYEQYF. CDR3 bases read: TGTGCCAGCAGGGAGACTAGCGGGGCCTCCTACGAG.

Comment on this clone: The read ends 3 residues shy of where the CDR3 ends; the end is completed using the germline J gene. The genes are TRBV7-2 and TRBJ2-5; 10 bases align to TRBD2. CDR1 is SGHTA and CDR2 is FQGNSA in the germline V gene. With V trimmed by 2 bases and J by 7 bases, 7 bases remained unmatched. The CDR3 length is 15 residues. The sequenced part of the CDR3 DNA is TGTGCCAGCAGCTTACTAGCGGGGGACGAGGTGACC. Protein sequence: CASSLLAGDEVT. The full CDR3 protein reads CASSLLAGDEVTQYF.

With respect to this clone: The CDR3 end falls 3 residues outside the read, so it is completed with the germline J gene. The rearrangement links TRBV2 to TRBJ2-5, with TRBD1 identical over 10 bases. V dropped 7 bases and J dropped 4; count of bases not matched to a gene: 3. The germline V gene encodes CDR1 SNHLY and CDR2 FYNNEI. This CDR3 has 13 residues. The part of the CDR3 DNA that was read is TGTGCCAGCACTCGGGACAGGGGAGAGACC. Its translation: CASTRDRGET. The CDR3, in full, reads CASTRDRGETQYF. The full variable domain, completed using reference TRBV2 and TRBJ2-5, is EPEVTQTPSHQVTQMGQEVILRCVPISNHLYFYWYRQILGQKVEFLVSFYNNEISEKSEIFDDQFSVERPDGSNFTLKIRSTKLEDSAMYFCASTRDRGETQYFGPGTRLLVL.

Remarks on this clone: The read stops 3 residues short of the end of the CDR3; the missing end is completed from the germline J gene. The chain recombines TRBV4-2 with TRBJ2-3; D is unresolved. Germline assignment: CDR1 LGHNA and CDR2 YNFKEQ. There are 13 residues in the CDR3. Trimming removed 4 bases from V and 1 base from J, with 6 bases in between. The sequenced part of the CDR3 DNA is TGTGCCAGCAGCCCCCCCGGCACAGATACG. Its translation is CASSPPGTDT. The whole CDR3 reads CASSPPGTDTQYF.

About this clone: The read terminates 3 residues before the CDR3 end, so the remaining end is supplied by the germline J gene. The chain is built from TRBV28 and TRBJ2-5; D perhaps matches TRBD2 (5 bases). Per the germline V gene, CDR1 is MDHEN and CDR2 is SYDVKM. The V end lost 8 bases, the J end lost 4 bases, and 17 bases lay between the germline ends. The CDR3 consists of 14 residues. The part of the CDR3 DNA that was read is TGTGCCAGCCTAACTCCCCACGCGGGAGAGACC. It translates to CASLTPHAGET. The whole CDR3 sequence reads CASLTPHAGETQYF.

Of note for this clone: The CDR3 end lies 3 residues beyond the end of the read and is filled in from the germline J gene. The chain is built from TRBV7-9 and TRBJ1-2, with D possibly matching TRBD1 (5 bases). CDR3 size: 14 residues. The germline CDR1 and CDR2 sequences are SEHNR and FQNEAQ (reference sequence). The sequenced CDR3 bases are TGTGCCAGCAGCTCCGAAGGGGTGGTGGGAGGC. Encoded protein: CASSSEGVVGG. The full CDR3 reads CASSSEGVVGGYTF. Together with reference TRBV7-9 and TRBJ1-2, the CDR3 gives the full variable domain: DTGVSQNPRHKITKRGQNVTFRCDPISEHNRLYWYRQTLGQGPEFLTYFQNEAQLEKSRLLSDRFSAERPKGSFSTLEIQRTEQGDSAMYLCASSSEGVVGGYTFGSGTRLTVV.

The CDR3 sequence: CASRTTGADYGYTF. The CDR3 bases that were read are TGCGCCAGCAGAACCACAGGGGCGGACTATGGC. This rearrangement joins TRBV4-1 to TRBJ1-2, with 7 nucleotides matching TRBD1. The read ends 3 residues early relative to the CDR3; the germline J gene fills the gap. Germline loops: CDR1 MGHRA, CDR2 YSYEKL. J gave up 3 bases and V 6 bases, and 7 bases lay outside the gene matches. CDR3 length: 14 residues.